This T cell receptor (beta chain) was obtained from a study of OX40 agonist ivuxolimab in advanced cancers. As for the study in general: Those enrolled were roughly 85% male, with a mean age of about 60 years and ages from roughly 20 to 90. Having had anti-PD-1, anti-PD-L1 or anti-CTLA-4 therapy before was allowed, and over 35% had some.

Produced via immunoSEQ multiplex PCR; TCRdb's table is partial and in-frame only. This table has some 100,000 clones, 75% to 95% appearing once. A word on this clone: Its antigen is unidentified.

V was pared by 2 bases and J by 6 bases, with 4 bases of the junction left unmatched. CDR3 length: 14 amino acids. CDR1 and CDR2 (germline): MNHNY, SVGAGI (reference sequence). Findings and limits, study-wide: CD4+ and CD8+ blood T cells expanded clonally by week 6 at 0.1 to 3.0 mg/kg.

The TCR was taken from an adult with an advanced solid tumor such as melanoma, head and neck, liver or kidney cancer. The rearrangement uses TRBV6-6 and TRBJ2-1, with TRBD2 matching over 7 bases. The sequences come from CD4+ or CD8+ T cells sorted from blood, collected in a trial of the OX40 agonist ivuxolimab. The CDR3 DNA sequence: TGTGCCAGCAGTTACAGCGGGGCAACCAATGAGCAGTTCTTC. It encodes CASSYSGATNEQFF.